Listed below are T cell receptor beta chains from one sample, sequenced in a study of Ad26.COV2.S vaccination and SARS-CoV-2 variants. Clones were read by immunoSEQ multiplex PCR, and TCRdb kept only the in-frame ones, dropping some. Found here are 300,000 to 450,000 clones, around 92% of them singletons; the top ten hold 3.9%. Sequencing was performed on peripheral blood, taken after recovery from COVID-19. The receptors originated from a human donor who had recovered from COVID-19. The CDR3 runs from the conserved cysteine through the conserved F or W. The D gene is left open where the match is weak. Only part of the rows carry a size: once, few, many, or a class if the clone is expanded.

d_call,j_call,v_call,clone_size,cdr3_nt,cdr3_aa
.,TRBJ1-4,TRBV7-8,.,TGTGCCAGCAGCTTAGATGGGACCCGGAATGAAAAACTGTTTTTT,CASSLDGTRNEKLFF
TRBD1,TRBJ2-7,TRBV7-2,once,TGTGCCAGCAGCTACCAGGGGGCTGGGTACGAGCAGTACTTC,CASSYQGAGYEQYF
.,TRBJ2-2,TRBV5-1,.,TGCGCCAGCAGCCCCGACAGTCCGAACACCGGGGAGCTGTTTTTT,CASSPDSPNTGELFF
TRBD1,TRBJ1-4,TRBV5-1,few,TGCGCCAGCAGCTTTAAGGAGGGACAGACTAATGAAAAACTGTTTTTT,CASSFKEGQTNEKLFF
.,TRBJ1-2,TRBV6-5,.,TGTGCCAGCAGTTACACACCTTGGAGGGGCGAGGGCTACACCTTC,CASSYTPWRGEGYTF
.,TRBJ1-1,TRBV27,.,TGTGCCAGCACCTGGGGAGGTAGGGCTTTCTTT,CASTWGGRAFF
TRBD1,TRBJ2-5,TRBV5-1,.,TGCGCCAGCAGCAGTACGGGACAGATTAACCAAGAGACCCAGTACTTC,CASSSTGQINQETQYF
TRBD1,TRBJ1-1,TRBV4-2,.,TGTGCCAGCAGCCAAGGCGACAGGGGAAACACTGAAGCTTTCTTT,CASSQGDRGNTEAFF
.,TRBJ1-1,TRBV7-2,.,TGTGCCAGCAGCTCCTACAGGGCTCCCGAAGCTTTCTTT,CASSSYRAPEAFF
.,TRBJ1-1,TRBV7-9,.,TGTGCCAGCAGCTTGCCTCAGGGTCTCACTGAAGCTTTCTTT,CASSLPQGLTEAFF
.,TRBJ2-5,TRBV7-3,.,TGTGCCAGCAGCTTAACGAGCCAGGCTGGGGAGACCCAGTACTTC,CASSLTSQAGETQYF
.,TRBJ2-5,TRBV18,.,TGTGCCAGCTCACCGACAGTTAACCAAGAGACCCAGTACTTC,CASSPTVNQETQYF
.,TRBJ2-7,TRBV27,once,TGTGCCAGCAGTCTACAGGGATCCGAGCAGTACTTC,CASSLQGSEQYF
.,TRBJ2-5,TRBV5-1,.,TGCGCCAGCAGCTTTTGGGCGCAGCTTCAGGAGACCCAGTACTTC,CASSFWAQLQETQYF
TRBD1,TRBJ1-4,TRBV7-9,few,TGTGCCAGCAGCTTCGGACAGGGTAGGGAAAAACTGTTTTTT,CASSFGQGREKLFF
.,TRBJ2-3,TRBV6-2/TRBV6-3,.,TGTGCCAGCAGTTACGGTTTGGTAGCGAGGTACACAGATACGCAGTATTTT,CASSYGLVARYTDTQYF
.,TRBJ2-7,TRBV25-1,.,TGTGCCAGCAGTGAAACACAGAACTCCTACGAGCAGTACTTC,CASSETQNSYEQYF
TRBD1,TRBJ2-2,TRBV19,.,TGTGCCAGTAGTTTATCAAAAATCCGGGACAGGGCCGCCACCGGGGAGCTGTTTTTT,CASSLSKIRDRAATGELFF
TRBD2,TRBJ2-1,TRBV5-1,.,TGCGCCAGCACTCCGACTAGCGGGGGACCTCATGAGATCAATGAGCAGTTCTTC,CASTPTSGGPHEINEQFF
TRBD1,TRBJ1-6,TRBV2,once,TGTGCCAGCAGAGGAAGACAGGGCTCCTTGGGCTCACCCCTCCACTTT,CASRGRQGSLGSPLHF
.,TRBJ2-2,TRBV18,.,TGTGCCAGCTCACCATACGACCCCTCTGGTACCGGGGAGCTGTTTTTT,CASSPYDPSGTGELFF
TRBD1,TRBJ2-5,TRBV19,.,TGTGCCAGTAGTCCGGACAGGGGGCGAGAGACCCAGTACTTC,CASSPDRGRETQYF
.,TRBJ1-1,TRBV9,.,TGTGCCAGCAGCGTAGGAGCAGTTAATACGAACACTGAAGCTTTCTTT,CASSVGAVNTNTEAFF
.,TRBJ1-4,TRBV6-2/TRBV6-3,.,TGTGCCAGCAGTTACGGGGGCGTCAGTGAAAAACTGTTTTTT,CASSYGGVSEKLFF
.,TRBJ1-1,TRBV7-9,.,TGTGCCAGCAGCTTAGCGAACGCGGCCACTGAAGCTTTCTTT,CASSLANAATEAFF
TRBD1,TRBJ2-5,TRBV18,.,TGTGCCAGCCCAGACACCATATCCCGGGACAGGGAAAGGGAAGAGACCCAGTACTTC,CASPDTISRDREREETQYF
TRBD2,TRBJ2-7,TRBV29-1,few,TGCAGCGCCGATTCGGCGGGGGGGTCCTACGAGCAGTACTTC,CSADSAGGSYEQYF
TRBD2,TRBJ2-7,TRBV9,.,TGTGCCAGCAGCCAAGCGGGGTCCACCTACGAGCAGTACTTC,CASSQAGSTYEQYF
TRBD1,TRBJ1-1,TRBV18,once,TGTGCCAGCTCGCGTTCCCGGGGACAGACGAACACTGAAGCTTTCTTT,CASSRSRGQTNTEAFF
.,TRBJ1-1,TRBV29-1,.,TGCAGCGTTGCCACAGGGAACACTGAAGCTTTCTTT,CSVATGNTEAFF
TRBD1,TRBJ1-1,TRBV19,.,TGTGCCAGTAGAATCTACGGGGGGACAGGGGACACTGAAGCTTTCTTT,CASRIYGGTGDTEAFF
TRBD2,TRBJ2-3,TRBV10-3,.,TGTGCCATGACTAGCGGGGGCCCCACAGATACGCAGTATTTT,CAMTSGGPTDTQYF
TRBD1,TRBJ1-2,TRBV4-1,.,TGCGCCAGCAGCCAGGACAGGTCTCTGTACACCTTC,CASSQDRSLYTF
TRBD1,TRBJ1-3,TRBV5-5,.,TGTGCCAGCAGCTTAAGAACTCCGACAGGGCGTGGAAACACCATATATTTT,CASSLRTPTGRGNTIYF
.,TRBJ2-1,TRBV2,.,TGTGCCAGCAGTTCCATGGGGGGCGGGCAGTTCTTC,CASSSMGGGQFF
.,TRBJ2-1,TRBV5-5,.,TGTGCCAGCAGCCCGTACAATGAGCAGTTCTTC,CASSPYNEQFF
TRBD1,TRBJ1-6,TRBV6-5,.,TGTGCCAGCAACCCGACAGGGGGAAGGGGTTCACCCCTCCACTTT,CASNPTGGRGSPLHF
TRBD1,TRBJ1-5,TRBV10-3,.,TGTGCCATCAGTGAAGGACAGGGGGTCCCTCAGCCCCAGCATTTT,CAISEGQGVPQPQHF
.,TRBJ2-6,TRBV27,.,TGTGCCAGCAGTTGGGGGTCTGGGGCCAACGTCCTGACTTTC,CASSWGSGANVLTF